These T cell receptor beta chains were read from a single sample in a study of cytotoxic CD8 clonotypes in ibrutinib-treated CLL. The repertoire was sequenced with immunoSEQ multiplex PCR; TCRdb's copy has only in-frame clones and lacks some. The table lists approximately 200,000 clones, about 72% of them singletons. The sample was PBMCs, taken after 24 months of ibrutinib treatment. The receptors originated from a human donor with chronic lymphocytic leukemia. CDR3s include the opening cysteine and the closing phenylalanine or tryptophan. The D gene is left open where the match is weak. Some rows have no size entry. The others give once, few or many, or a class for an expanded clone.

>NA|TRBV7-9|few|TRBJ1-5
CASSLAAGDGNQPQHF
TGTGCCAGCAGCTTAGCGGCAGGGGACGGCAATCAGCCCCAGCATTTT
>NA|TRBV6-1|NA|TRBJ1-1
CATTHKVTVNTEAFF
TGTGCCACCACTCATAAAGTGACAGTGAACACTGAAGCTTTCTTT
>NA|TRBV29-1|few|TRBJ2-2
CSVEVSPRELFF
TGCAGCGTTGAGGTTTCGCCTCGGGAGCTGTTTTTT
>NA|TRBV14|NA|TRBJ2-1
CASRDSGRGEQFF
TGTGCCAGCAGGGACTCGGGCCGAGGTGAGCAGTTCTTC
>TRBD1|TRBV28|NA|TRBJ1-2
CASSPGQGPRLSYGYTF
TGTGCCAGCAGCCCAGGACAGGGGCCACGTCTAAGCTATGGCTACACCTTC
>NA|TRBV4-3|NA|TRBJ2-7
CASSQDFRDFSYEQYF
TGCGCCAGCAGCCAAGATTTTCGTGACTTTTCCTACGAGCAGTACTTC
>NA|TRBV9|NA|TRBJ2-7
CASSHEQGEGSYEQYF
TGTGCCAGCAGCCATGAACAGGGGGAGGGGTCCTACGAGCAGTACTTC
>TRBD2|TRBV27|NA|TRBJ2-1
CASSLTSGEADEQFF
TGTGCCAGCAGCCTCACTAGCGGAGAAGCAGATGAGCAGTTCTTC
>TRBD1|TRBV2|few|TRBJ1-5
CASSEAGGTGQPQHF
TGTGCCAGCAGTGAAGCTGGGGGGACAGGACAGCCCCAGCATTTT
>NA|TRBV9|NA|TRBJ2-3
CASSVGGANSADTQYF
TGTGCCAGCAGCGTAGGAGGTGCGAATAGTGCAGATACGCAGTATTTT
>TRBD2|TRBV7-2|once|TRBJ2-1
CASSLGGSAHEQFF
TGTGCCAGCAGCTTAGGCGGGAGTGCCCATGAGCAGTTCTTC
>NA|TRBV30|few|TRBJ1-1
CAWSVVNTEAFF
TGTGCCTGGAGTGTAGTGAACACTGAAGCTTTCTTT
>TRBD1|TRBV4-1|NA|TRBJ2-7
CASSQDPGQGSSYEQYF
TGCGCCAGCAGCCAAGATCCTGGACAGGGGTCTTCCTACGAGCAGTACTTC
>TRBD1|TRBV5-1|NA|TRBJ2-7
CASSPRGQGAGVVLEQYF
TGCGCCAGCAGCCCCCGGGGACAGGGGGCGGGGGTTGTTCTCGAGCAGTACTTC
>TRBD2|TRBV30|NA|TRBJ2-1
CAWSVKTSGNYEQFF
TGTGCCTGGAGCGTAAAGACTAGCGGGAATTATGAGCAGTTCTTC
>NA|TRBV30|NA|TRBJ1-5
CAWSNSVFGGPQHF
TGTGCCTGGAGTAATTCGGTCTTCGGGGGACCCCAGCATTTT
>NA|TRBV6-5|NA|TRBJ1-3
CASSTPASGNTIYF
TGTGCCAGCAGTACGCCGGCCTCTGGAAACACCATATATTTT
>NA|TRBV11-2|NA|TRBJ1-2
CASSLSFRVVGGYTF
TGTGCCAGCAGCTTAAGTTTCAGGGTAGTCGGCGGCTACACCTTC
>NA|TRBV7-9|NA|TRBJ2-5
CASSPRTLWGREETQYF
TGTGCCAGCAGCCCAAGAACCCTTTGGGGGCGTGAAGAGACCCAGTACTTC
>TRBD2|TRBV7-7|NA|TRBJ2-2
CASSQMVGLARLANTGELFF
TGTGCCAGCAGCCAGATGGTGGGACTAGCGAGATTAGCGAACACCGGGGAGCTGTTTTTT
>NA|TRBV7-2|NA|TRBJ2-5
CASSSKSSGGRETQYF
TGTGCCAGCAGCTCCAAGTCTTCCGGGGGGCGGGAGACCCAGTACTTC
>TRBD2|TRBV15|NA|TRBJ2-2
CATSRDRLAGKTGELFF
TGTGCCACCAGCAGAGATCGGTTAGCGGGAAAGACCGGGGAGCTGTTTTTT
>NA|TRBV5-6|once|TRBJ2-3
CASSLADTQYF
TGTGCCAGCAGCTTGGCAGATACGCAGTATTTT
>NA|TRBV10-2|NA|TRBJ1-5
CASSDRLNQPQHF
TGCGCCAGCAGTGACCGTCTTAATCAGCCCCAGCATTTT
>NA|TRBV10-3|NA|TRBJ2-7
CAISEGTSRGYEQYF
TGTGCCATCAGTGAGGGAACTAGCCGCGGTTACGAGCAGTACTTC
>NA|TRBV29-1|NA|TRBJ1-2
CSVGSGGAYGYTF
TGCAGCGTTGGTTCCGGAGGGGCCTATGGCTACACCTTC
>TRBD2|TRBV9|NA|TRBJ2-7
CASSFSGGSYEQYF
TGTGCCAGCAGCTTCAGCGGGGGATCCTACGAGCAGTACTTC
>NA|TRBV6-6|NA|TRBJ2-1
CASSYGLADNEQFF
TGTGCCAGCAGTTACGGATTAGCGGACAATGAGCAGTTCTTC
>NA|TRBV5-1|few|TRBJ1-2
CASSSTTGFFGYTF
TGCGCCAGCAGCTCAACCACAGGGTTCTTTGGCTACACCTTC
>NA|TRBV10-3|NA|TRBJ1-2
CAISDYGLKNDYGYTF
TGTGCCATCAGTGATTACGGTTTGAAAAATGACTATGGCTACACCTTC
>NA|TRBV2|once|TRBJ2-5
CASRWETQYF
TGTGCCAGCAGGTGGGAGACCCAGTACTTC
>NA|TRBV30|NA|TRBJ2-7
CAWSLPYGPSYEQYF
TGTGCCTGGAGCCTTCCCTACGGGCCCTCCTACGAGCAGTACTTC
>NA|TRBV5-1|NA|TRBJ2-2
CASSLFAPPGTGELFF
TGCGCCAGCAGCTTGTTTGCCCCCCCGGGAACCGGGGAGCTGTTTTTT
>NA|TRBV14|once|TRBJ2-7
CASSPLPGVRDRSSYEQYF
TGTGCCAGCAGCCCTCTCCCCGGGGTTCGTGACAGGAGCTCCTACGAGCAGTACTTC
>NA|TRBV30|NA|TRBJ2-7
CAWSEAGLSYEQYF
TGTGCCTGGAGTGAGGCGGGACTTTCCTACGAGCAGTACTTC
>NA|TRBV15|NA|TRBJ1-2
CATSRDYLTTGQGYGYTF
TGTGCCACCAGCAGAGATTATCTCACTACGGGACAAGGCTATGGCTACACCTTC
>TRBD1|TRBV27|once|TRBJ2-1
CASSTSGTGAYNEQFF
TGTGCCAGCAGTACCTCCGGGACAGGGGCTTACAATGAGCAGTTCTTC
>TRBD1|TRBV5-8|NA|TRBJ1-5
CASSHRGLSNQPQHF
TGTGCCAGCAGCCACAGGGGGCTTAGCAATCAGCCCCAGCATTTT
>NA|TRBV13|NA|TRBJ1-2
CASSFTRRGSYTF
TGTGCCAGCAGCTTTACAAGGAGGGGTAGCTACACCTTC
>NA|TRBV7-8|once|TRBJ2-7
CASSLRYSGQYF
TGTGCCAGCAGCTTACGGTATTCCGGGCAGTACTTC
>NA|TRBV11-2|NA|TRBJ1-5
CASSLRPGQPQHF
TGTGCCAGCAGCTTACGTCCTGGTCAGCCCCAGCATTTT